This passage covers 27 T cell receptor beta chains from one sample sequenced in a study of blood T cell repertoires in COVID-19. Profiled with immunoSEQ multiplex PCR; TCRdb holds only in-frame clones, not every one. The sample comprises 190,000 or so clones, about 85% of which are singletons, and around 0.93% rests with the top ten. Input material: peripheral blood. The source is a man aged 60 to 75 with COVID-19, enrolled during active disease.

The rearrangement uses TRBV29-1 and TRBJ1-2, with D possibly TRBD1 on 6 matching bases. The CDR3 is 12 amino acids. Germline CDR1 reads SQVTM; CDR2 reads ANQGSEA. Trimming took off 7 bases at V and 4 bases at J, with 13 bases between the two ends. The CDR3 loop reads CSAEAGVYGYTF. The CDR3 bases are TGCAGCGCCGAGGCAGGGGTCTATGGCTACACCTTC.

This clone has more than one count but fewer than ten. This chain uses TRBV5-4 with TRBJ1-6; D ambiguous. V was pared by 4 bases and J by 8 bases, with 13 bases between. This CDR3 spans 14 amino acids. The V gene's germline CDR1 is SGHNT and CDR2 YYREEE (reference sequence). CDR3 protein: CASSPQVGDSPLHF. CDR3 nucleotide sequence: TGTGCCAGCAGCCCCCAAGTGGGAGATTCACCCCTCCACTTT.

This chain uses TRBV6-5 with TRBJ1-5; TRBD1 matches 9 bases. The CDR3 covers 14 residues. V was pared by 5 bases and J by 6 bases, with 5 bases of the junction left unmatched. Germline assignment: CDR1 MNHEY and CDR2 SVGAGI. CDR3 nucleotide sequence: TGTGCCAGCAGTCCGGGACAGGGTCTTCAGCCCCAGCATTTT. This codes for CASSPGQGLQPQHF.

The chain joins TRBV10-1 to TRBJ1-2, with 7 bases lining up with TRBD1. Germline V CDR1 and CDR2: WNHNN, SYGVQD (reference sequence). The CDR3 length is 13 residues. Trimming at V came to 8 bases and at J to 3 bases, leaving 6 bases not matched to a gene. CDR3 in amino acids: CASLTGKDYGYTF. CDR3 DNA sequence: TGCGCCAGCCTGACAGGGAAGGACTATGGCTACACCTTC.

The rearrangement uses TRBV27 and TRBJ1-4; no reliable D call. Trimming left V 3 bases short and J 7 bases short, with 12 bases between. This CDR3 region has 14 residues. Germline assignment: CDR1 MNHEY and CDR2 SMNVEV (reference sequence). Written as DNA, the CDR3 is TGTGCCAGCAGTTTTCGGCAGACAACTGAAAAACTGTTTTTT. Protein product: CASSFRQTTEKLFF.

The chain joins TRBV18 to TRBJ1-2, with 9 bases identical to TRBD1. V was pared by 3 bases and J by 4 bases, with 3 bases of the junction left unmatched. CDR1 KGHSH and CDR2 LQKENI come from the germline V gene. The CDR3 contains 14 residues. The CDR3 DNA reads as TGTGCCAGCTCACCGGACAGGGGCGGCTATGGCTACACCTTC. This translates into CASSPDRGGYGYTF.

The CDR3 DNA sequence: TGTGCCAGCAGTGGGCAGTCAAATGAAAAACTGTTTTTT. This translates into CASSGQSNEKLFF. The chain uses TRBV2 and TRBJ1-4; unclear D gene. The CDR3 consists of 13 residues. CDR1 is SNHLY and CDR2 is FYNNEI in the germline V gene. The V gene lost 4 bases and the J gene lost 5 bases, with 8 bases spanning the gap. The full variable domain, with the rest looked up from reference TRBV2 and TRBJ1-4, is EPEVTQTPSHQVTQMGQEVILRCVPISNHLYFYWYRQILGQKVEFLVSFYNNEISEKSEIFDDQFSVERPDGSNFTLKIRSTKLEDSAMYFCASSGQSNEKLFFGSGTQLSVL.

A single count supports this clone. The CDR3 is CATSRLRKRTGALAETQYF. The CDR3 DNA reads TGTGCCACCAGCAGGTTGCGAAAAAGGACAGGTGCCCTGGCAGAGACCCAGTACTTC. This chain uses TRBV15 with TRBJ2-5; the match to TRBD1 covers 7 bases. Per germline, CDR1 LNHNV and CDR2 YYDKDF (reference sequence). The CDR3 spans 19 residues. V shed 3 bases and J 4 bases; nucleotides not matched to a gene: 20.

This chain uses TRBV5-1 with TRBJ2-1, with 12 bases identical to TRBD2. J gave up 9 bases and V 0 bases, and 7 bases lay outside the gene matches. The CDR3 loop spans 16 amino acids. Germline CDR1 is SGHRS and CDR2 is YFSETQ. The CDR3 DNA reads TGCGCCAGCAGCTTGGAGCTAGCGGGAGGGTTGCCTGAGCAGTTCTTC. This translates into CASSLELAGGLPEQFF.

This chain links TRBV15 with TRBJ2-3; D not resolved. The CDR3 consists of 16 residues. Germline V CDR1 and CDR2: LNHNV, YYDKDF (reference sequence). Trimming cost V 0 bases and J 1 base, with 11 bases left between them. CDR3 bases: TGTGCCACCAGCAGAGATAGTCTTCTAGGCACAGATACGCAGTATTTT. Encoded protein: CATSRDSLLGTDTQYF.

The rearrangement uses TRBV11-2 and TRBJ1-1; TRBD1 might be the D (5 bases). Germline-derived CDR1 and CDR2 are SGHAT and FQNNGV. This CDR3 is 13 amino acids long. Trimming stripped 4 bases from V and 8 bases from J, with 14 bases between. The CDR3 reads CASSSRADTEAFF. DNA of the CDR3: TGTGCCAGCAGCTCCAGGGCCGATACAGAAGCTTTCTTT. Combining the CDR3 with reference TRBV11-2 and TRBJ1-1 gives the whole variable domain EAGVAQSPRYKIIEKRQSVAFWCNPISGHATLYWYQQILGQGPKLLIQFQNNGVVDDSQLPKDRFSAERLKGVDSTLKIQPAKLEDSAVYLCASSSRADTEAFFGQGTRLTVV.

This clone has more than one count but fewer than ten. The rearrangement uses TRBV27 and TRBJ2-7; TRBD1 agrees at 8 bases. The length of the CDR3 is 14 residues. The ends lost 6 bases at V and 1 base at J; junction bases unmatched: 5. Germline V gives CDR1 MNHEY, CDR2 SMNVEV (reference sequence). The CDR3 DNA is TGTGCCAGCAGCCGACAGGGGTGGTCCTACGAGCAGTACTTC. Its translation: CASSRQGWSYEQYF.

The chain uses TRBV6-5 and TRBJ2-4; 8 positions agree with TRBD1. Looked up from germline, CDR1 is MNHEY and CDR2 is SVGAGI. The J segment lost 6 bases and the V segment lost 7 bases, leaving 8 bases of the junction unmatched. This CDR3 region has 14 residues. Written as DNA, the CDR3 is TGTGCCAGCAAAGGACAGGGTGGGCGAAACATTCAGTACTTC. This translates into CASKGQGGRNIQYF.

V is TRBV2 and J is TRBJ1-1; TRBD1 matches 9 bases. V lost 6 bases and J lost 14; bases outside the gene matches: 10. This CDR3 contains 12 residues. CDR1 and CDR2 from the germline V gene are SNHLY and FYNNEI. The CDR3 region is CASSGQGLRSFF. CDR3 sequence (DNA): TGTGCCAGCAGCGGACAGGGGCTACGAAGCTTCTTT.

The chain is built from TRBV28 and TRBJ2-1; 7 nucleotides agree with TRBD2. The V and J ends lost 2 bases and 3 bases, in that order; junction bases with no gene match: 4. CDR1 and CDR2 from the germline V gene are MDHEN and SYDVKM. There are 15 residues in the CDR3. The CDR3: CASSLGGGVYNEQFF. CDR3 in DNA: TGTGCCAGCAGTTTAGGGGGAGGGGTCTACAATGAGCAGTTCTTC.

The CDR3 nucleotides are TGTGCCAGCAGCTTAGCTATCGCAGGGTCCTACGAGCAGTACTTC. Amino acid sequence: CASSLAIAGSYEQYF. The chain joins TRBV7-2 to TRBJ2-7, with D perhaps matching TRBD1 (5 bases). Trimming took off 0 bases at V and 1 base at J, with 10 bases between the two ends. Germline values: CDR1 SGHTA, CDR2 FQGNSA. CDR3 length: 15 residues.

The chain is built from TRBV27 and TRBJ2-2; D not certain. CDR3 length: 15 residues. Per germline, CDR1 MNHEY and CDR2 SMNVEV (reference sequence). V lost 1 base and J 4 bases, leaving 10 bases between the germline ends. CDR3 residues: CASSLLGGSTGELFF. CDR3 nucleotide sequence: TGTGCCAGCAGTTTATTAGGCGGTAGCACCGGGGAGCTGTTTTTT.

This chain uses TRBV9 with TRBJ1-2, with TRBD1 matching 8 bases. Per the germline V gene, CDR1 is SGDLS and CDR2 is YYNGEE. The CDR3 is 15 amino acids. V shed 1 base and J 8 bases; nucleotides not matched to a gene: 10. CDR3 nucleotides: TGTGCCAGCAGCGTATCGACCGGACAGGGTGGCGGCTACACCTTC. Translated: CASSVSTGQGGGYTF.

The CDR3 DNA reads as TGCGCCAGCAGCCAAGAGGGACAGCCTAGCTCCTATAATTCACCCCTCCACTTT. It is translated as CASSQEGQPSSYNSPLHF. This rearrangement joins TRBV4-3 to TRBJ1-6, with 7 bases identical to TRBD1. The CDR3 sequence is 18 residues long. Germline CDR1 and CDR2: LGHNA and YSLEER. V was pared by 0 bases and J by 0 bases, with 5 bases of the junction left unmatched.

This clone was recorded only once. V usage is TRBV5-1 and J usage is TRBJ2-7, with 9 positions matching TRBD1. This CDR3 is 17 amino acids long. CDR1 SGHRS and CDR2 YFSETQ come from the germline V gene. V gave up 1 base and J gave up 0 bases; unmatched junction bases: 8. CDR3 sequence (DNA): TGCGCCAGCAGCTTGTGGACAGGGGAGGCGAACTCCTACGAGCAGTACTTC. This codes for CASSLWTGEANSYEQYF.

The genes are TRBV7-9 and TRBJ1-1; 10 bases are shared with TRBD1. Germline CDR1 SEHNR, CDR2 FQNEAQ (reference sequence). The CDR3 extends over 15 amino acids. The trim removed 4 bases at V and 6 bases at J, leaving 8 bases unmatched. As DNA, the CDR3 is TGTGCCAGCAGCTCCCCCCGACAGGGGGCGTCTGAAGCTTTCTTT. It yields the protein CASSSPRQGASEAFF. Combining the CDR3 with reference TRBV7-9 and TRBJ1-1 gives the whole variable domain DTGVSQNPRHKITKRGQNVTFRCDPISEHNRLYWYRQTLGQGPEFLTYFQNEAQLEKSRLLSDRFSAERPKGSFSTLEIQRTEQGDSAMYLCASSSPRQGASEAFFGQGTRLTVV.

This sequence joins TRBV28 and TRBJ2-7, with 9 nucleotides matching TRBD1. J was trimmed by 6 bases and V by 6 bases; bases with no gene match: 12. The CDR3 loop spans 15 amino acids. Looked up from germline, CDR1 is MDHEN and CDR2 is SYDVKM. The CDR3 nucleotides read TGTGCCAGCAGCCCTAGTAGGGGACAGGGACCCGAGCAGTACTTC. Translating gives CASSPSRGQGPEQYF.

This clone was recorded a few times. This chain links TRBV15 with TRBJ2-2; possible D gene TRBD2, 6 bases. Trimming left V 0 bases short and J 2 bases short, with 13 bases between. CDR1 is LNHNV and CDR2 is YYDKDF in the germline V gene (reference sequence). The CDR3 length is 17 residues. CDR3 nucleotides: TGTGCCACCAGCAGAGACCTTGCAGGGACTAACACCGGGGAGCTGTTTTTT. Translating gives CATSRDLAGTNTGELFF.

This rearrangement joins TRBV5-1 to TRBJ1-1; possibly TRBD1 for D (5 bases). CDR1 SGHRS and CDR2 YFSETQ come from the germline V gene. Trimming took off 2 bases at V and 0 bases at J, with 17 bases between the two ends. The CDR3 consists of 17 residues. The CDR3 DNA reads TGCGCCAGCAGCTTTATGTCCAGGGACTACATGAACACTGAAGCTTTCTTT. Protein product: CASSFMSRDYMNTEAFF.

The J gene is TRBJ1-1, the V gene TRBV18, with D tentatively TRBD1 (5 bases). The CDR3 has 15 amino acids. V lost 3 bases to trimming and J lost 9 bases, with 20 bases between them. Per the germline V gene, CDR1 is KGHSH and CDR2 is LQKENI. The CDR3 reads CASSPPSGWGGKAFF. In DNA form, the CDR3 reads TGTGCCAGCTCACCCCCCTCGGGTTGGGGCGGTAAAGCTTTCTTT.

The CDR3 sequence: CSGTDRVPGEQFF. The DNA of the CDR3 is TGCAGCGGAACGGACAGGGTTCCCGGTGAGCAGTTCTTC. V usage is TRBV29-1 and J usage is TRBJ2-1; 8 bases agree with TRBD1. J was trimmed by 9 bases and V by 7 bases; bases with no gene match: 11. The CDR3 totals 13 residues. Germline assignment: CDR1 SQVTM and CDR2 ANQGSEA.

The rearrangement uses TRBV19 and TRBJ1-5; no clear D. The V gene's germline CDR1 is LNHDA and CDR2 SQIVND (reference sequence). Between the trimmed V and J ends, which lost 3 bases and 0 bases, there was a span of 12 bases. The CDR3 loop spans 16 amino acids. This CDR3 is CASSIENSPSNQPQHF. CDR3 DNA: TGTGCCAGTAGTATTGAGAACAGTCCTAGCAATCAGCCCCAGCATTTT. Full variable domain (missing parts from reference TRBV19 and TRBJ1-5): DGGITQSPKYLFRKEGQNVTLSCEQNLNHDAMYWYRQDPGQGLRLIYYSQIVNDFQKGDIAEGYSVSREKKESFPLTVTSAQKNPTAFYLCASSIENSPSNQPQHFGDGTRLSIL.